This T cell receptor (beta chain) was identified during a study of response to subunit inactivated influenza vaccine. Study results and caveats: With each seasonal influenza vaccination, the authors suggested, few new T cells are recruited.

TCRdb re-called the RT-PCR reads through MiXCR, storing one row per CDR3 protein. The sample includes fewer than 750,000 distinct CDR3 sequences, about 14% of them seen just once. Turning to this clonotype: The antigen is unknown.

V was clipped by 6 bases and J by 6 bases, with 18 bases between them. CDR3 length equals 14 residues. This TCR was sampled from a man aged 45 to 65 who received an inactivated influenza vaccine. This sequence joins TRBV12-3 or TRBV12-4 and TRBJ2-7, with D unclear. The specimen comprised PBMCs from blood, sampled about 11 days after vaccination. The DNA of the CDR3 is TGTGCCAGCAGCTTTTCGGGCCCCATCGGCGAGCAGTACTTC. Encoded protein: CASSFSGPIGEQYF.